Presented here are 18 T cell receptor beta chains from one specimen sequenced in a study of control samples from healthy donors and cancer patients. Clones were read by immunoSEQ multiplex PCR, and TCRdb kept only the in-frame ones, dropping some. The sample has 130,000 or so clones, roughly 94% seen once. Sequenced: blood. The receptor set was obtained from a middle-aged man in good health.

The CDR3 loop reads CASSLLAGAGNSEAFF. DNA of the CDR3: TGTGCCAGCAGCTTACTAGCAGGGGCGGGTAACTCTGAAGCTTTCTTT. This chain uses TRBV7-6 with TRBJ1-1, with a possible D match to TRBD1 (6 bases). The CDR3 has 16 amino acids. Per germline, CDR1 SGHVS and CDR2 FNYEAQ. V was clipped by 2 bases and J by 6 bases, with 19 bases between them.

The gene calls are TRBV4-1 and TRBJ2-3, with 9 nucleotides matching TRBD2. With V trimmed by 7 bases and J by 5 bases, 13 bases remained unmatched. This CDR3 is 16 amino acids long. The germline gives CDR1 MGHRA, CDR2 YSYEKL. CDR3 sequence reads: CASTPRASGEVDTQYF. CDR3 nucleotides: TGCGCCAGCACCCCTAGGGCTAGCGGGGAGGTAGATACGCAGTATTTT.

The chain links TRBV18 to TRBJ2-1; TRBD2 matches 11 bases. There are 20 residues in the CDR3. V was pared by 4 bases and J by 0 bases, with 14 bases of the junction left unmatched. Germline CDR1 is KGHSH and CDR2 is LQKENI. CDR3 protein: CASSRRVSGGVSSSYNEQFF. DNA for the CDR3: TGTGCCAGCTCACGTAGAGTTAGCGGGGGGGTTTCGAGCTCCTACAATGAGCAGTTCTTC.

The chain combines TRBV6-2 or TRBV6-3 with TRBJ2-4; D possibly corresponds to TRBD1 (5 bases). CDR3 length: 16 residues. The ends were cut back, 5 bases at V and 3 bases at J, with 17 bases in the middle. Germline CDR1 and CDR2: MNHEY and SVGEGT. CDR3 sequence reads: CASSRNFRTNKNIQYF. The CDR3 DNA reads TGTGCCAGCAGTCGGAACTTTAGGACAAACAAAAACATTCAGTACTTC.

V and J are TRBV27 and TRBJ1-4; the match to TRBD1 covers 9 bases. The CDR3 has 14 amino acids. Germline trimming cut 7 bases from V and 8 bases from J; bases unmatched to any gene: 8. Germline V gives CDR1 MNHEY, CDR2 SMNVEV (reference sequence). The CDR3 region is CASTPTGGGEKLFF. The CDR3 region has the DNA TGTGCCAGCACTCCCACAGGGGGCGGAGAAAAACTGTTTTTT. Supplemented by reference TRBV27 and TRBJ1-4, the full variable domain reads EAQVTQNPRYLITVTGKKLTVTCSQNMNHEYMSWYRQDPGLGLRQIYYSMNVEVTDKGDVPEGYKVSRKEKRNFPLILESPSPNQTSLYFCASTPTGGGEKLFFGSGTQLSVL.

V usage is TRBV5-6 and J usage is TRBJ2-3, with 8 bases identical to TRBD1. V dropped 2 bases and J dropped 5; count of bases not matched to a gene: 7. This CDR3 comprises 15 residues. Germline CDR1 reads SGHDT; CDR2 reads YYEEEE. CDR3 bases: TGTGCCAGCAGCTTAGCCCAGGGGGCACAAGATACGCAGTATTTT. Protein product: CASSLAQGAQDTQYF.

CDR3 sequence reads: CASSPDTSGGEQFF. DNA for the CDR3: TGTGCCAGCTCACCCGACACTAGCGGAGGTGAGCAGTTCTTC. The chain carries TRBV18 and TRBJ2-1; 8 bases line up with TRBD2. The CDR3 contains 14 residues. In germline, CDR1 is KGHSH, CDR2 LQKENI. J was trimmed by 9 bases and V by 3 bases; bases with no gene match: 7.

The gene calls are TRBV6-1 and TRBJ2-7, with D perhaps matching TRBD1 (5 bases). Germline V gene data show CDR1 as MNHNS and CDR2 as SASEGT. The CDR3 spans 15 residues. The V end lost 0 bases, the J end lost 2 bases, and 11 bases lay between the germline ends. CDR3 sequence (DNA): TGTGCCAGCAGTGAAGCGACAGTATTACCCTACGAGCAGTACTTC. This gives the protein CASSEATVLPYEQYF.

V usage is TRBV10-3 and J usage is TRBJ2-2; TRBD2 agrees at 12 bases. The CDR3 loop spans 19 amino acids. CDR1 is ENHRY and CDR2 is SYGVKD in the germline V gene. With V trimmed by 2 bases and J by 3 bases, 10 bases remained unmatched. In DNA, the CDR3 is TGTGCCATCAGTGAGACCTTAATGGGACTAGCGGGTTACACCGGGGAGCTGTTTTTT. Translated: CAISETLMGLAGYTGELFF.

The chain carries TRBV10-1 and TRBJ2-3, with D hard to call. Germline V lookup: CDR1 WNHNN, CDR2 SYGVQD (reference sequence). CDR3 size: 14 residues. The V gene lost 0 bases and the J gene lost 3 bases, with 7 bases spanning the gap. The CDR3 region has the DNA TGCGCCAGCAGTGAGTCGGTGACTACAGATACGCAGTATTTT. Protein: CASSESVTTDTQYF.

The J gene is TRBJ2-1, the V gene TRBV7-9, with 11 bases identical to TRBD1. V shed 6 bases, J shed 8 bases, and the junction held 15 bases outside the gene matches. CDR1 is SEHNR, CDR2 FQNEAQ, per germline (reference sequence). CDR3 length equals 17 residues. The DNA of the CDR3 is TGTGCCAGCAGAAAAGCAGGGGGACAGGGGGTCTGGGATGAGCAGTTCTTC. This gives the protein CASRKAGGQGVWDEQFF. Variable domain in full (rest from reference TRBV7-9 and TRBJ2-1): DTGVSQNPRHKITKRGQNVTFRCDPISEHNRLYWYRQTLGQGPEFLTYFQNEAQLEKSRLLSDRFSAERPKGSFSTLEIQRTEQGDSAMYLCASRKAGGQGVWDEQFFGPGTRLTVL.

DNA for the CDR3: TGTGCCAGCAGCCCCCGGTCAGGCGGATATGATCGGCCCCAGCATTTT. Translated, it gives CASSPRSGGYDRPQHF. This chain links TRBV7-8 with TRBJ1-5; D is unclear. The germline V gene has CDR1 SGHVS and CDR2 FQNEAQ. The CDR3 is made up of 16 amino acids. V lost 5 bases and J lost 9, with 23 bases in between.

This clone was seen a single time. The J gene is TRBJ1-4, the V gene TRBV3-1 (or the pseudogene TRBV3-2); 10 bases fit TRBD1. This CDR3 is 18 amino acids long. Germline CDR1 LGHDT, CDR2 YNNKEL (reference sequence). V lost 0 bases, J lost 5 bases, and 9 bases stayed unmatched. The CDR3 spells CASSQESAWGQGNEKLFF. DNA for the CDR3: TGTGCCAGCAGCCAAGAGAGCGCGTGGGGACAGGGGAATGAAAAACTGTTTTTT.

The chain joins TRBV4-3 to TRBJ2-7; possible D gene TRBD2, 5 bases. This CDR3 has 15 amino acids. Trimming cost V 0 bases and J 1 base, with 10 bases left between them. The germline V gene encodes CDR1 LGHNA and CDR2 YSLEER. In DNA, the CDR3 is TGCGCCAGCAGCCAAGATGTGGCGGGTTCCTACGAGCAGTACTTC. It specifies CASSQDVAGSYEQYF.

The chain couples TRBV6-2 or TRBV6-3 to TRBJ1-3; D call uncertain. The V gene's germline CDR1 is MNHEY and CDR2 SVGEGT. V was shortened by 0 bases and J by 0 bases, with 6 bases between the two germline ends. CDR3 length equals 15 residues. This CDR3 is CASSYSLRSGNTIYF. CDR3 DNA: TGTGCCAGCAGTTACTCCCTACGCTCTGGAAACACCATATATTTT.

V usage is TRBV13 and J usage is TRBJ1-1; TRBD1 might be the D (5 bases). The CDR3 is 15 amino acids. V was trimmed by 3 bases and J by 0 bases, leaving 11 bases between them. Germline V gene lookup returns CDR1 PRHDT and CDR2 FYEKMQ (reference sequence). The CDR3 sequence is CASSFREIVNTEAFF. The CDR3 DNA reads TGTGCCAGCAGCTTCAGGGAGATCGTGAACACTGAAGCTTTCTTT.

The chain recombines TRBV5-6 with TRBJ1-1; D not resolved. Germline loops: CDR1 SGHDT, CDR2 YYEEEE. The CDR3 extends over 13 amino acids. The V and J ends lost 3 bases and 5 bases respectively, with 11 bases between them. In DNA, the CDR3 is TGTGCCAGCAGCTGGCGGCTGGGAACTGAAGCTTTCTTT. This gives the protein CASSWRLGTEAFF.

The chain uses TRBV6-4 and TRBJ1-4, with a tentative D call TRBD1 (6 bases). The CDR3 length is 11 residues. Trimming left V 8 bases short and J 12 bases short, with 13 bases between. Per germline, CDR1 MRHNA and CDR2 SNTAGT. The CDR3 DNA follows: TGTGCCAGCGGCAGGGGTGAGGAACTGTTTTTT. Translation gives CASGRGEELFF.